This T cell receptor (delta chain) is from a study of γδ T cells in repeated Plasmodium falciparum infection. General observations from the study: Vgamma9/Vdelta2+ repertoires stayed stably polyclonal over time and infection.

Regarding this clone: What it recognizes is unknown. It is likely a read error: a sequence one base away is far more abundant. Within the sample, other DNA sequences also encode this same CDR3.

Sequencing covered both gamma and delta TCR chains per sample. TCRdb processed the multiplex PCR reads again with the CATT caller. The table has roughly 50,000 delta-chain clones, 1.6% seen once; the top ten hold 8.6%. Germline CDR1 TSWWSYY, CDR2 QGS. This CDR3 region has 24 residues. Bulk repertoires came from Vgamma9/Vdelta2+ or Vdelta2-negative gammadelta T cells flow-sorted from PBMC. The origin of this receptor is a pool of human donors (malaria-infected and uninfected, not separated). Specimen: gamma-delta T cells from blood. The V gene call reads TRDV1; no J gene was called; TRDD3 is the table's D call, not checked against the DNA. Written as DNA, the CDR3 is TGTGCTCTTGGGGAAAAGGTGAGCCCCTTCCTACTACATTACTGGGGGCCGGACACCGATAAGCTCATCTTT. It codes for CALGEKVSPFLLHYWGPDTDKLIF.